The clone carrying this TCR beta chain was observed once. The data originate from a study of blood T cell repertoires in COVID-19. About the research overall: Sites across the United States, Italy and Spain contributed samples from acute and convalescent COVID-19. T cells, B-cell-depleted T cells, or PBMCs supplied cDNA or gDNA.

As processed by the authors: Estimation of nucleated cell counts was performed using reference gene primer amplification. The method was immunoSEQ multiplex PCR; TCRdb's version includes in-frame clones alone and lacks a portion of them. V and J calls and clone size are those listed in that table; D and trimming were worked out from the DNA. The sample yields about 120,000 clones, 75% to 85% seen once. CDR3 length: 13 amino acids. The V end lost 0 bases, the J end lost 8 bases, and 13 bases lay between the germline ends. CDR1 and CDR2 (germline): GTSNPN, SVGIG (reference sequence). The V gene is TRBV30, the J gene TRBJ1-2; D might be TRBD1 (6 bases). This TCR was recovered from a man in his forties with active or convalescent COVID-19. The specimen sequenced was peripheral blood. This CDR3 is CAWSVGKRGGYTF. The CDR3 DNA is TGTGCCTGGAGTGTAGGGAAAAGGGGGGGCTACACCTTC.